The entry that follows covers one TCR beta chain sequence. The data stem from a study of blood T cell repertoires in COVID-19. About the study: The analysed material was cDNA or gDNA that came from T cells, B-cell-depleted T cells, or PBMCs.

The protocol was immunoSEQ multiplex PCR, while the TCRdb copy is restricted to in-frame clones and leaves out a portion. The data show about 49,000 clones, with around 85% seen just once and 13% to 15% held by the top ten. Trimming shortened V by 5 bases and J by 6 bases, and 14 bases separated the two germline ends. The germline V gene encodes CDR1 SGHVS and CDR2 FQNEAQ. The CDR3 totals 14 residues. Input material: peripheral blood. The genes are TRBV7-8 and TRBJ2-1; weak D call: TRBD2 (7 bases). This receptor was obtained from a human donor in a cohort sampled during active COVID-19. The CDR3 bases are TGTGCCAGCAGCCGACAAGGGGGGGCCAATGAGCAGTTCTTC. It is translated as CASSRQGGANEQFF.